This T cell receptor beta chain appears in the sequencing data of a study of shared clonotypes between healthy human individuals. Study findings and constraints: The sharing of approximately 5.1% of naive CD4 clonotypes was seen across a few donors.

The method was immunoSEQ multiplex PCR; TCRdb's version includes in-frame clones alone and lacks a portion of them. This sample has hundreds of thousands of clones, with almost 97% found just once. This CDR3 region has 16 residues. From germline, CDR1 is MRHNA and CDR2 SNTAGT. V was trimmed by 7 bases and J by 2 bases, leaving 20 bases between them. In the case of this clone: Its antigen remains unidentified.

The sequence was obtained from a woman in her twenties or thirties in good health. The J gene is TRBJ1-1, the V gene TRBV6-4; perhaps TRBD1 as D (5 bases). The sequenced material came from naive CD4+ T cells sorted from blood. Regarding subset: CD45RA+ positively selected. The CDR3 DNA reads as TGTGCCAGCAAGAAAGACTGGGGGACGGATAACACTGAAGCTTTCTTT. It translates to CASKKDWGTDNTEAFF.